This TCR beta chain was recovered during a study of T cell repertoires in cytomegalovirus infection. The overall study: Recently identified HLA-C-restricted CMV epitopes were used, and well-studied HLA-B-restricted CMV epitopes were used as well. Both a matching HLA type and CMV infection were indicated by public TCR beta signatures.

This clonotype was seen a few times. Its cognate antigen is unknown. TCRdb recomputed calls from the reads with MiXCR, one row per CDR3 protein. The sample shows fewer than 350,000 distinct CDR3 sequences, under 35% of them seen only once. Study-level points and caveats: The ex vivo response showed dominance by HLA-C-restricted CMV-specific TCR beta clonotypes. People with CMV and the relevant HLA were identified by cumulative public TCR beta family frequency.

The CDR3 length is 13 residues. The ends lost 4 bases at V and 3 bases at J; junction bases unmatched: 3. The germline gives CDR1 SGHRS, CDR2 YFSETQ. The sample consisted of cultured PBMCs, taken from culture after CMV antigen stimulation. The chain is built from TRBV5-1 and TRBJ1-2; 7 positions agree with TRBD1. The sequence was obtained from a human donor in good health (CMV status not recorded). Some clones in this sample may be carry-over from other donors' samples. CDR3 protein: CASSGGTDYGYTF. The CDR3 DNA reads as TGCGCCAGCAGCGGAGGGACAGACTATGGCTACACCTTC.